Below are 9 T cell receptor beta chains sequenced from a single sample in a study of T cell repertoires in cytomegalovirus infection. TCRdb passed the reads through MiXCR, listing each CDR3 protein once. Among 380,000 or so distinct CDR3 sequences listed, roughly a third were seen once. The antigens for these receptors are not known. Source: cultured PBMCs, taken from culture after CMV antigen stimulation. The receptors derive from a human donor in good health (CMV status not recorded). Some clones in this sample may be carry-over from other donors' samples.

In its sample, this clonotype was seen a few times. This rearrangement joins TRBV11-2 to TRBJ1-1, with TRBD1 as a possible D gene (6 bases). CDR3 length: 13 amino acids. The germline V gene has CDR1 SGHAT and CDR2 FQNNGV. Trimming pared 7 bases from V and 10 bases from J, leaving 19 bases between. The CDR3 spells CASTIRGSPGAFF. CDR3 sequence (DNA): TGTGCCAGCACCATAAGGGGGTCCCCCGGAGCTTTCTTT.

There are many counts of this clonotype. The genes are TRBV7-9 and TRBJ2-1; 7 nucleotides match TRBD2. The CDR3 is made up of 16 amino acids. The germline CDR1 and CDR2 sequences are SEHNR and FQNEAQ (reference sequence). With 1 base clipped from V and 6 bases from J, the junction kept 9 bases outside the gene matches. The CDR3 sequence: CASSLDHGLVLNEQFF. CDR3 nucleotide sequence: TGTGCCAGCAGCTTAGATCATGGACTAGTTCTCAATGAGCAGTTCTTC.

At least ten counts were recorded for this clonotype. The rearrangement links TRBV7-8 to TRBJ2-1, with D perhaps matching TRBD2 (5 bases). The CDR3 is 17 residues long. In germline, CDR1 is SGHVS, CDR2 FQNEAQ. V lost 9 bases and J lost 0, with 21 bases in between. CDR3 coding DNA: TGTGCCAGTACTAAAGGATGGACTCGGAGCTCCTACAATGAGCAGTTCTTC. Translated: CASTKGWTRSSYNEQFF.

This chain connects TRBV27 to TRBJ1-5, with D unresolved. Germline CDR1 and CDR2: MNHEY and SMNVEV (reference sequence). Deletions cut 2 bases from V and 5 bases from J, with 13 bases between. There are 15 residues in the CDR3. CDR3 in amino acids: CASSLGSAPHQPQHF. In DNA, the CDR3 is TGTGCCAGCAGTTTAGGGTCAGCCCCCCATCAGCCCCAGCATTTT.

This clonotype was detected many times. This chain links TRBV7-8 with TRBJ2-7, with 8 bases matching TRBD2. The CDR3 is made up of 15 amino acids. Losses at the gene ends were 6 bases for V and 4 bases for J; bases not matched to a gene: 11. In germline, CDR1 is SGHVS, CDR2 FQNEAQ. The CDR3 sequence is CASRRGLENLYEQYV. The CDR3 nucleotides are TGTGCCAGCAGACGGGGACTAGAGAATCTTTACGAGCAGTACGTC.

This clonotype was seen a handful of times. The CDR3 DNA reads as TGTGCCAGCAGTCGAAGGGGTAGCAATCAGCCCCAGCATTTT. Protein: CASSRRGSNQPQHF. The rearrangement links TRBV2 to TRBJ1-5, with D possibly TRBD1 on 5 matching bases. V was clipped by 5 bases and J by 0 bases, with 8 bases between them. The CDR3 length is 14 residues. Per the germline V gene, CDR1 is SNHLY and CDR2 is FYNNEI.

This clonotype has ten or more counts. The chain joins TRBV27 to TRBJ2-7, with D unresolved. This CDR3 comprises 12 residues. Germline V gives CDR1 MNHEY, CDR2 SMNVEV (reference sequence). The V end lost 5 bases, the J end lost 3 bases, and 8 bases lay between the germline ends. The CDR3 coding sequence is TGTGCCAGCAGTACGTCCAGCTACGAGCAGTACTTC. This gives the protein CASSTSSYEQYF.

The chain employs TRBV19 and TRBJ2-5, with 10 bases lining up with TRBD1. The CDR3 contains 16 residues. The ends lost 1 base at V and 5 bases at J; junction bases unmatched: 7. Germline V gene data show CDR1 as LNHDA and CDR2 as SQIVND (reference sequence). The CDR3 DNA is TGTGCCAGTAGTATAGGGGGGACAGGGGCGTTGGAGACCCAGTACTTC. Residues: CASSIGGTGALETQYF.

This clonotype has only a few counts. The rearrangement joins TRBV7-9 to TRBJ1-5, with D hard to call. The V and J ends lost 2 bases and 5 bases respectively, with 7 bases between them. The CDR3 covers 13 residues. CDR1 and CDR2 (germline): SEHNR, FQNEAQ (reference sequence). The CDR3 is CASSLSSDQPQHF. In DNA, the CDR3 is TGTGCCAGCAGCTTAAGTTCTGATCAGCCCCAGCATTTT.